The entry below describes one TCR beta chain. Its antigen remains unknown. There were TCR beta CDR3 regions amplified from RNA transcripts. When the TCR CDR3 underwent first-round RT-PCR, the HTBI primer set was used. One entry per CDR3 protein, called by TCRdb with MiXCR from the multiplex PCR reads. This sample yields approximately 510,000 distinct CDR3 sequences, of which roughly 45% are seen a single time; about two fifths belongs to the top ten. Orbital computed tomography, thyroid ultrasound, serum thyroxine and TRAb, and clinical symptoms together informed the diagnoses. The sample originates from a study of T cells in Graves' hyperthyroidism and ophthalmopathy. Study-level results: Ophthalmopathy and stable hyperthyroidism were told apart by a 13 V-J model.

CDR1 and CDR2 (germline): SGHRS, YFSETQ. This CDR3 is 12 amino acids long. Trimming cost V 2 bases and J 10 bases, with 12 bases left between them. The V and J genes are TRBV5-1 and TRBJ1-2; D gene unclear. What was sequenced was peripheral blood or thyroid tissue (not recorded which). The source of this sequence is an adult woman with Graves' disease, either hyperthyroidism or ophthalmopathy (not recorded which). Here the CDR3 DNA reads TGCGCCAGCAGCTTTAACGGTGGAGACTACACCTTC. This translates into CASSFNGGDYTF.